These T cell receptor beta chains were read from a single sample in a study of regulatory T cells in long-lasting Graves disease. TCRdb re-derived calls from the multiplex PCR reads in MiXCR, one entry per CDR3 protein. The sample records hundreds of thousands of distinct CDR3 sequences, roughly a sixth being singletons. These data are also associated with another study on T cells in Graves' hyperthyroidism and ophthalmopathy.

The sample in question was peripheral blood mononuclear cells (PBMCs), obtained at new diagnosis, from a patient treated with antithyroid drugs. The receptors derive from a middle-aged man with Graves disease. The CDR3 runs from the conserved cysteine through the conserved F or W. D genes are given only for firm matches. Clone size is stated in some rows and not others, as once, few, many or a class when expanded.

j_call	v_call	d_call	clone_size	cdr3_aa	cdr3_nt
TRBJ1-6	TRBV9	-	few	CASSVGPLEHNSPLHF	TGTGCCAGCAGCGTAGGTCCCCTGGAACATAATTCACCCCTCCACTTT
TRBJ2-5	TRBV20-1	TRBD2	many	CSERRPSGDQETQYF	TGCAGTGAAAGGAGGCCTAGCGGGGACCAAGAGACCCAGTACTTC
TRBJ2-7	TRBV11-2	TRBD2	-	CASSLAGGGYEQYF	TGTGCCAGCAGCTTAGCAGGCGGGGGCTACGAGCAGTACTTC
TRBJ2-7	TRBV28	-	many	CASSFYARHYEQYF	TGTGCCAGCAGTTTTTACGCCCGACACTACGAGCAGTACTTC
TRBJ1-1	TRBV27	-	-	CASSFNPDGPTLDTEAFF	TGTGCCAGCAGTTTTAATCCGGATGGACCCACCCTGGACACTGAAGCTTTCTTT
TRBJ2-1	TRBV5-1	-	many	CASSFLGAGYNEQFF	TGCGCCAGCAGCTTTCTGGGGGCTGGATACAATGAGCAGTTCTTC
TRBJ2-5	TRBV3-1	-	few	CASSQALGGGETQYF	TGTGCCAGCAGCCAAGCTCTCGGGGGAGGCGAGACCCAGTACTTC
TRBJ1-2	TRBV7-9	-	few	CASSFLGARGYTF	TGTGCCAGCAGCTTCCTCGGCGCTAGGGGCTACACCTTC
TRBJ2-4	TRBV2	TRBD1	many	CASTTDRDREEYF	TGTGCCAGCACCACCGATCGGGACAGAGAGGAGTACTTC
TRBJ1-1	TRBV5-1	-	-	CASSLEGVPNTEAFF	TGCGCCAGCAGCTTGGAAGGGGTTCCGAACACTGAAGCTTTCTTT
TRBJ2-7	TRBV30	TRBD1	-	CARRPFDRGQDGHYEQYF	TGTGCCCGGAGGCCCTTTGACAGGGGGCAGGATGGCCACTACGAGCAGTACTTC
TRBJ2-7	TRBV6-2/TRBV6-3	TRBD1	many	CASSLTGKGEQYF	TGTGCCAGCAGTCTGACAGGGAAGGGGGAGCAGTACTTC
TRBJ2-5	TRBV7-3	-	-	CASSINRQETQYF	TGTGCCAGCTCGATAAACAGGCAAGAGACCCAGTACTTC
TRBJ2-1	TRBV19	TRBD1	-	CASSINGQGYNEQFF	TGTGCCAGTAGTATAAACGGACAGGGTTACAATGAGCAGTTCTTC
TRBJ2-3	TRBV28	-	many	CASIPGGRRDTQYF	TGTGCCAGTATCCCCGGGGGCCGGAGGGATACGCAGTATTTT
TRBJ2-5	TRBV5-1	-	many	CASSFGPETQYF	TGCGCCAGCAGCTTTGGACCAGAGACCCAGTACTTC
TRBJ1-5	TRBV19	TRBD1	many	CASSTGQGDYSNQPQHF	TGTGCCAGTAGTACAGGACAGGGTGACTATAGCAATCAGCCCCAGCATTTT
TRBJ2-3	TRBV28	-	many	CASSFAEAGTDTQYF	TGTGCCAGCAGTTTCGCTGAGGCGGGCACAGATACGCAGTATTTT
TRBJ2-6	TRBV12-3/TRBV12-4	-	few	CASSYRDVPGANVLTF	TGTGCCAGCAGTTACCGGGACGTACCTGGGGCCAACGTCCTGACTTTC
TRBJ2-7	TRBV27	-	many	CASSLWGVPEQYF	TGTGCCAGCAGTTTATGGGGGGTGCCCGAGCAGTACTTC
TRBJ2-7	TRBV20-1	-	many	CSARAPNQSRGEQYF	TGCAGTGCTAGAGCGCCCAACCAATCGAGGGGCGAGCAGTACTTC
TRBJ2-7	TRBV18	-	few	CASSPLDSYEQYF	TGTGCCAGCTCCCCTCTCGACTCCTACGAGCAGTACTTC
TRBJ2-5	TRBV20-1	TRBD2	few	CSAAGTSGGGETQYF	TGCAGTGCCGCCGGTACTAGCGGGGGGGGAGAGACCCAGTACTTC
TRBJ1-1	TRBV5-1	-	few	CASRTAGELNTEAFF	TGCGCCTCCCGAACAGCGGGGGAATTGAACACTGAAGCTTTCTTT
TRBJ2-3	TRBV15	-	-	CATSRDRLGGTDTQYF	TGTGCCACCAGCAGAGATAGGTTGGGGGGCACAGATACGCAGTATTTT
TRBJ2-1	TRBV6-1	TRBD2	many	CASRRGGRGNEQFF	TGTGCCAGCAGGCGGGGGGGCCGGGGCAATGAGCAGTTCTTC
TRBJ2-7	TRBV18	TRBD2	-	CALGLAGHEQYF	TGTGCGCTGGGACTAGCGGGGCACGAGCAGTACTTC
TRBJ2-3	TRBV5-1	TRBD1	few	CASSPWTGPTDTQYF	TGCGCCAGCAGCCCCTGGACAGGCCCCACAGATACGCAGTATTTT
TRBJ2-7	TRBV11-2	TRBD1	many	CASSRTGGAYEQYF	TGTGCCAGCAGCCGGACAGGGGGGGCCTACGAGCAGTACTTC
TRBJ2-1	TRBV6-2/TRBV6-3	TRBD2	many	CASSYRLAGGSWDEQFF	TGTGCCAGCAGTTACCGACTAGCGGGGGGGTCGTGGGATGAGCAGTTCTTC
TRBJ2-7	TRBV7-9	-	-	CASSYRGVGQYF	TGTGCCAGCAGCTACCGTGGGGTAGGGCAGTACTTC
TRBJ2-5	TRBV10-3	-	many	CAISDSGTETQYF	TGTGCCATCAGTGACTCGGGGACAGAGACCCAGTACTTC
TRBJ2-1	TRBV7-9	TRBD2	few	CASSSGVVAGMRYNEQFF	TGTGCCAGCAGCTCCGGGGTCGTAGCGGGGATGAGGTACAATGAGCAGTTCTTC
TRBJ2-1	TRBV5-4	-	-	CASSLRGQIQNEQFF	TGTGCCAGCAGCTTGCGGGGGCAGATACAGAATGAGCAGTTCTTC
TRBJ1-1	TRBV24-1	-	many	CATSDTGTEAFF	TGTGCCACCAGTGACACGGGCACTGAAGCTTTCTTT
TRBJ1-1	TRBV5-5	-	few	CASSLVAGSTEAFF	TGTGCCAGCAGCTTGGTTGCGGGATCCACTGAAGCTTTCTTT
TRBJ1-2	TRBV28	TRBD1	many	CASKAGQNYGYTF	TGTGCCAGCAAAGCGGGACAGAACTATGGCTACACCTTC
TRBJ2-5	TRBV20-1	-	many	CSAHVGVTQYF	TGCAGTGCTCACGTCGGTGTGACCCAGTACTTC
TRBJ1-5	TRBV28	-	many	CASSYRWASNQPQHF	TGTGCCAGCAGTTACCGCTGGGCGAGCAATCAGCCCCAGCATTTT
TRBJ1-4	TRBV6-5	-	few	CASSFRKGSTNEKLFF	TGTGCCAGCAGTTTCAGAAAAGGGTCAACTAATGAAAAACTGTTTTTT